Listed below are T cell receptor beta chains from one sample, sequenced in a study of human T cells and chemical hapten exposure. TCRdb itself ran the RACE reads through MiXCR, one entry per CDR3 protein. Of 380,000 or so distinct CDR3 sequences in the sample, 4.8% are singletons; the top ten hold approximately 2.3%. The sample consisted of whole blood, taken in connection with sensitization to the hapten diphenylcyclopropenone (DPC). Receptor source: a woman in her forties or fifties with alopecia areata. Some clones in this sample may be carry-over from other donors' samples. Each CDR3 is given with its conserved first and last residue. A D gene is named only where the DNA matches it firmly. Size is omitted from some rows. Given values are once, few, many or a class for expanded clones.

TRBV28	TRBJ1-1	many	NA	TGTGCCAGCAGCCTCAGGGTTGGTGAAGCTTTCTTT	CASSLRVGEAFF
TRBV3-1	TRBJ2-7	NA	NA	TGTGCCAGCAGCCAAGAGAACCGTTACGAGCAGTACTTC	CASSQENRYEQYF
TRBV6-2/TRBV6-3	TRBJ2-5	many	NA	TGTGCCAGTAGTCGCGTTGGGAGGACCCAGTACTTC	CASSRVGRTQYF
TRBV3-1	TRBJ2-7	many	TRBD1	TGTGCCAGCAGCCAAGATCGCAGGGGGCTAAAGTACTTC	CASSQDRRGLKYF
TRBV11-3	TRBJ1-1	NA	NA	TGTGCCAGCAGCTTAGGTCCAGGGGAGTCGATGAACACTGAAGCTTTCTTT	CASSLGPGESMNTEAFF
TRBV10-3	TRBJ1-5	many	NA	TGTGCCATCAGCAACCCGGGACCTTCTAATCAGCCCCAGCATTTT	CAISNPGPSNQPQHF
TRBV10-2	TRBJ1-1	many	NA	TGCGCCAGCAGGTGGGCAGGAGAAACTGAAGCTTTCTTT	CASRWAGETEAFF
TRBV18	TRBJ1-1	few	NA	TGTGCCAGCTCAAATTCCGGGACACAAGCTTTCTTT	CASSNSGTQAFF
TRBV7-2	TRBJ1-1	many	NA	TGTGCCAGCAGCTTAGGGCAGAGGACTGAAGCTTTCTTT	CASSLGQRTEAFF
TRBV2	TRBJ2-5	few	TRBD1	TGTGCCAGCAGGGGGACAGGAAGACGGCAAGAGACCCAGTACTTC	CASRGTGRRQETQYF
TRBV3-1	TRBJ2-2	few	TRBD1	TGTGCCAGCAGCCTAAAGGGGACAGGGTCCACCGGGGAGCTGTTTTTT	CASSLKGTGSTGELFF
TRBV18	TRBJ2-7	many	NA	TGTGCCAGCTCACCACCCGCCGGCCCCTACGAGCAGTACTTC	CASSPPAGPYEQYF
TRBV9	TRBJ1-3	few	TRBD1	TGTGCCAGCAGCCCCAATACCGGGACAGGGGGAACTGGAAACACCATATATTTT	CASSPNTGTGGTGNTIYF
TRBV3-1	TRBJ2-4	many	NA	TGTGCCAGCAGCTCACAGGGTCGGGGAAACATTCAGTACTTC	CASSSQGRGNIQYF
TRBV5-5	TRBJ1-5	few	TRBD1	TGTGCCAGCAGCTTGGAACAGGGGGGCAATCAGCCCCAGCATTTT	CASSLEQGGNQPQHF
TRBV4-1	TRBJ2-5	many	NA	TGCGCCAGCAGCCAAGATTTGGTGGAGACCCAGTACTTC	CASSQDLVETQYF
TRBV30	TRBJ2-3	NA	NA	TGTGCCTGGAGTGACTCCTACGGGGATACGCAGTATTTT	CAWSDSYGDTQYF
TRBV6-2/TRBV6-3	TRBJ2-7	many	NA	TGTGCCAGCAGTTACCCCTCGGGACGGCTTCTCTACGAGCAGTACTTC	CASSYPSGRLLYEQYF
TRBV5-1	TRBJ2-3	few	TRBD1	TGCGCCAGTTTCCGGGACAGGGTAGCAGATACGCAGTATTTT	CASFRDRVADTQYF
TRBV10-2	TRBJ1-5	many	NA	TGCGCCAGCGCGGGGACAAGCAATCAGCCCCAGCATTTT	CASAGTSNQPQHF
TRBV6-5	TRBJ2-3	many	NA	TGTGCCAGCAGATTAAACGGGGGCACCACAGATACGCAGTATTTT	CASRLNGGTTDTQYF
TRBV19	TRBJ1-5	NA	NA	TGTGCCAGTAGTATTCTCTCCGACGGAGGCAATCAGCCCCAGCATTTT	CASSILSDGGNQPQHF
TRBV12-3/TRBV12-4	TRBJ2-3	many	TRBD1	TGTGCCAGCAGTATACAAAGGGGGACAGGATATTTT	CASSIQRGTGYF
TRBV7-6	TRBJ2-1	few	TRBD2	TGTGCCAGCAGCTCCCTTAGCGGGGGGGCCTTAGGGACCTACAATGAGCAGTTCTTC	CASSSLSGGALGTYNEQFF
TRBV2	TRBJ1-2	NA	NA	TGTGCCAGCAGCGCTCTAGATCGAACTTGGGGCTACACCTTC	CASSALDRTWGYTF
TRBV7-2	TRBJ2-5	many	NA	TGTGCCAGCAGCTCTGGAGTGAAAGAGACCCAGTACTTC	CASSSGVKETQYF
TRBV12-3/TRBV12-4	TRBJ2-3	many	NA	TGTGCCAGCAGGGCATATGGGACGCAGTATTTT	CASRAYGTQYF
TRBV10-3	TRBJ2-2	NA	TRBD1	TGTGCCATCAGTGAGTCAGGGGGCGAAAACACCGGGGAGCTGTTTTTT	CAISESGGENTGELFF
TRBV12-5	TRBJ2-3	many	NA	TGTGCTAGTGGTTCGTCCGGGCCTCCCATCGGTACAGATACGCAGTATTTT	CASGSSGPPIGTDTQYF
TRBV12-3/TRBV12-4	TRBJ1-1	few	NA	TGTGCCAGCAGTTCCAGGGTCTCGGTTACTGAAGCTTTCTTT	CASSSRVSVTEAFF